A selection of T cell receptor beta chains follows, all from one sample in a study of identical twins. TCRdb independently ran MiXCR on the 5' RACE reads; one entry per CDR3 protein. This sample yields 1.5 million to 2 million distinct CDR3 sequences, of which around 29% are seen a single time; roughly 0.3% belongs to the top ten. The sample comprised cord blood. The receptors here all came from a newborn girl in good health. Each CDR3 is given with its conserved first and last residue. The D gene is left open where the match is weak. Clone size is given for some rows only: seen once, a few or many times, or a class if the clone is expanded.

abundance | d_gene | j_gene | v_gene | CDR3nt | CDR3aa
few | TRBD1 | TRBJ1-5 | TRBV18 | TGTGCCAGCTCACCACCGGGACAGGGTCAGCCCCAGCATTTT | CASSPPGQGQPQHF
. | . | TRBJ2-1 | TRBV20-1 | TGCAGTGCTAGTGGCGCGGGCAACTACAATGAGCAGTTCTTC | CSASGAGNYNEQFF
few | . | TRBJ2-1 | TRBV25-1 | TGTGCCAGCAGTGAATACAGGGCTGAGCAGTTCTTC | CASSEYRAEQFF
few | . | TRBJ2-1 | TRBV7-9 | TGTGCCAGCAGCCGTAATACTAACTACAATGAGCAGTTCTTC | CASSRNTNYNEQFF
. | . | TRBJ2-2 | TRBV12-3/TRBV12-4 | TGTGCCAGCAGTTTTTTAGTCAGGATGAACACCGGGGAGCTGTTTTTT | CASSFLVRMNTGELFF
few | . | TRBJ2-1 | TRBV21-1 | TGTGCCAGCAGCAATGTCGCAAGCAATGAGCAGTTCTTC | CASSNVASNEQFF
. | . | TRBJ2-3 | TRBV10-3 | TGTGCCATCAGATCGACAGACCACTGGCCCACAGGTACGCAGTATTTT | CAIRSTDHWPTGTQYF
. | . | TRBJ1-5 | TRBV3-1 | TGTGCCAGCAGCCACCCTACAGGGTGGGGCAATCAGCCCCAGCATTTT | CASSHPTGWGNQPQHF
. | TRBD2 | TRBJ2-7 | TRBV4-1 | TGCGCCAGCAGCCCTCATAAACTAGCGGGAGGGCCGGGCTCCTACAATGAGCAGTACTTC | CASSPHKLAGGPGSYNEQYF
. | . | TRBJ2-1 | TRBV5-5 | TGTGCCAGCAGATTGTATAGTTTATCGGGGAATGAGCAGTTCTTC | CASRLYSLSGNEQFF
once | . | TRBJ2-7 | TRBV6-6 | TGTGCCAGCAGCGCAGTTGGCCCCTCCTACGAGCAGTACTTC | CASSAVGPSYEQYF
few | . | TRBJ1-2 | TRBV2 | TGTGCCAGCCTCAACGCCCGGGAGGCTCCGTATGGCTACACCTTC | CASLNAREAPYGYTF
few | TRBD2 | TRBJ2-1 | TRBV7-2 | TGTGCCAGCAGCATATACGGGACTATGAACAATGAGCAGTTCTTC | CASSIYGTMNNEQFF
. | . | TRBJ1-1 | TRBV11-2 | TGTGCCAGCAGTACCAACAGGGTTTTAGGCACTGAAGCTTTCTTT | CASSTNRVLGTEAFF
. | . | TRBJ2-1 | TRBV11-2 | TGTGCCAGCAGCCTGCTACGGGGCCGCCCCTACAATGAGCGGTACTTC | CASSLLRGRPYNERYF
once | TRBD2 | TRBJ2-1 | TRBV20-1 | TGCAGTGCTATTAGGTCTAGCGGTTACAATGAGCATTTCTTC | CSAIRSSGYNEHFF
. | . | TRBJ1-5 | TRBV21-1 | TGTGCCAGCAGCAAAGAATGTAGGTCCGAAAATCAGCCCCAGCATTTT | CASSKECRSENQPQHF
. | . | TRBJ1-2 | TRBV5-1 | TGCGCCAGCAGCTTTGAAGGGGGGCAAGGCTACACCTTC | CASSFEGGQGYTF
. | . | TRBJ2-3 | TRBV5-8 | TGTGCCAGCAGCTTGGGGGGGACGACGATGGATACGCAGTATTTT | CASSLGGTTMDTQYF
. | TRBD1 | TRBJ1-1 | TRBV4-1 | TGCGCCAGCAGCCCCATCAGGGGGAGAGACACTGAAGCTTTCTTT | CASSPIRGRDTEAFF
many | TRBD2 | TRBJ2-3 | TRBV12-3/TRBV12-4 | TGTGCCAGCAGTTTTACACTAGCGGGGGTAGATACGCAGTATTTT | CASSFTLAGVDTQYF
many | TRBD2 | TRBJ2-1 | TRBV2 | TGTGCCAGCAGTGAAAGTATTCGTGCGGGACTAGCGGGATTGGCTGAGCAGTTCTTC | CASSESIRAGLAGLAEQFF
few | . | TRBJ2-5 | TRBV7-2 | TGTGCCAGCAGCTTGGGAGGCGTCGGAGAGACCCAGTACTTC | CASSLGGVGETQYF
. | TRBD2 | TRBJ2-7 | TRBV28 | TGTGCCAGCAGCTTCACTAGCGGGAGCGGGGGGCCGTACTTC | CASSFTSGSGGPYF
few | . | TRBJ1-2 | TRBV14 | TGTGCCAGCAGCCAAGAGGGAAATCTCAACTATGGCTACACCTTC | CASSQEGNLNYGYTF
. | . | TRBJ2-5 | TRBV4-1 | TGCGCCAGCAGCCAAGCCCCTGGGGGGCAGAGGGAGACCCAGTACTTC | CASSQAPGGQRETQYF
. | TRBD1 | TRBJ2-7 | TRBV12-3/TRBV12-4 | TGTGCCGCGACTAGTCCGGGACAGGGGGCCTACGAGCAGTACTTC | CAATSPGQGAYEQYF